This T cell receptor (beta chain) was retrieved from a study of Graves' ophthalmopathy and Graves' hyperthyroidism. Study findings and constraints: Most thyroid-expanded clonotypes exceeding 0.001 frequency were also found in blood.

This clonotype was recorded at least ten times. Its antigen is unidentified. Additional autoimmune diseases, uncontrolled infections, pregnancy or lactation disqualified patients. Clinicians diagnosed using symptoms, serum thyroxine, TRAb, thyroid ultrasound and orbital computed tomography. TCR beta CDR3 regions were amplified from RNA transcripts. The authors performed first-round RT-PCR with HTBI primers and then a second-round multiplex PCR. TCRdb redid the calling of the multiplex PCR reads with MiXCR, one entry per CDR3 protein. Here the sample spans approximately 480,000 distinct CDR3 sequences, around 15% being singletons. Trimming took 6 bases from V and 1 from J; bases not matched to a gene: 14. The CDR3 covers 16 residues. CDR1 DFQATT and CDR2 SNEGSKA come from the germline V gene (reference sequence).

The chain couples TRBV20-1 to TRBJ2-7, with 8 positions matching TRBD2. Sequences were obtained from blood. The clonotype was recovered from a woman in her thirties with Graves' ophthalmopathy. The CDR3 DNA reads TGCAGTGCGGAGCGGGAGAGAGGGGTGTGGTCCTACGAGCAGTACTTC. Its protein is CSAERERGVWSYEQYF.